This T cell receptor beta chain appears in the sequencing data of a study of Graves' ophthalmopathy and Graves' hyperthyroidism. Investigators amplified TCR beta CDR3 regions from RNA transcripts. HTBI-primed first-round RT-PCR preceded second-round multiplex PCR. TCRdb recomputed calls from the multiplex PCR reads with MiXCR, one row per CDR3 protein. The sample lists some 390,000 distinct CDR3 sequences; approximately 20% were seen once. Study-wide results and limits: Blood also contained most of the expanded thyroid clonotypes above 0.001 frequency.

J was trimmed by 3 bases and V by 5 bases; bases with no gene match: 8. The length of the CDR3 is 17 residues. This clonotype appeared many times. Its target is unknown. PBMCs were isolated by Ficoll-Paque density gradient centrifugation, using about 9.5 ml of fresh peripheral blood as the starting material. The sequencing input was peripheral blood. The receptor was derived from a woman between 18 and 30 years old with Graves' ophthalmopathy. The chain links TRBV12-3 or TRBV12-4 to TRBJ2-2, with 11 bases identical to TRBD2. As DNA, the CDR3 is TGTGCCAGCAGTCCTTATAGCGGGGGGGCTCACACCGGGGAGCTGTTTTTT. It translates to CASSPYSGGAHTGELFF.